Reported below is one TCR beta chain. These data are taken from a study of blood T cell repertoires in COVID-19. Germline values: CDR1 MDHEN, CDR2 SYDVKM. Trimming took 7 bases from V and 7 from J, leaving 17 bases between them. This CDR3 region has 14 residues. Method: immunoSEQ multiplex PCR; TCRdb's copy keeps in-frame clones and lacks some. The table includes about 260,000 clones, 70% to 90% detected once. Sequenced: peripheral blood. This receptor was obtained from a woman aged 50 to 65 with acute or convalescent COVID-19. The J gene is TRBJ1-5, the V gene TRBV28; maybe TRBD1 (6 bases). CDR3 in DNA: TGTGCCAGCATAAGAGGGGGGGGCGGCCAGCCCCAGCATTTT. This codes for CASIRGGGGQPQHF. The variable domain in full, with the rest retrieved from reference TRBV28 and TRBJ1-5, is DVKVTQSSRYLVKRTGEKVFLECVQDMDHENMFWYRQDPGLGLRLIYFSYDVKMKEKGDIPEGYSVSREKKERFSLILESASTNQTSMYLCASIRGGGGQPQHFGDGTRLSIL.